Shown below are 22 T cell receptor beta chains from a single sample sequenced in a study of blood T cells in healthy people across ages. PCR was performed a second time for about 7 to 11 cycles using a sample-barcoded 5' primer and a J-beta primer mix. TCRdb ran MiXCR on the 5' RACE reads and lists one entry per CDR3 protein. The table records approximately 850,000 distinct CDR3 sequences, under 45% of them present only once. Material: blood. All receptors derive from a man in his 60s in good health.

This chain links TRBV30 with TRBJ1-2; TRBD1 might be the D (5 bases). Per the germline V gene, CDR1 is GTSNPN and CDR2 is SVGIG (reference sequence). V shed 1 base and J shed 6 bases, with 9 bases lying between them. This CDR3 region has 12 residues. The CDR3, as DNA: TGTGCCTGGAGTGGGGGGGTCCATGGCTACACCTTC. As protein: CAWSGGVHGYTF.

V gene TRBV9 combines with J gene TRBJ2-5; D perhaps matches TRBD2 (5 bases). The length of the CDR3 is 15 residues. Germline assignment: CDR1 SGDLS and CDR2 YYNGEE. Between the trimmed V and J ends, which lost 3 bases and 4 bases, there was a span of 16 bases. The CDR3 loop is CASSAGYRGGETQYF. The CDR3 nucleotides are TGTGCCAGCAGCGCGGGCTACCGGGGTGGAGAGACCCAGTACTTC.

In its sample, this clonotype was seen a few times. The rearrangement joins TRBV6-6 to TRBJ2-7; 10 bases line up with TRBD2. Germline V CDR1 and CDR2: MNHNY, SVGAGI (reference sequence). The CDR3 sequence is 15 residues long. Trimming at V came to 6 bases and at J to 0 bases, leaving 5 bases not matched to a gene. The CDR3: CASRPSGGFSYEQYF. The CDR3 DNA follows: TGTGCCAGCAGACCTAGCGGGGGATTCTCCTACGAGCAGTACTTC.

This clonotype was detected a few times. The rearrangement joins TRBV4-3 to TRBJ2-7, with D possibly matching TRBD2 (5 bases). Trimming removed 3 bases at V and 0 bases at J, with 12 bases between. The CDR3 runs 15 residues. Germline assignment: CDR1 LGHNA and CDR2 YSLEER. CDR3 in DNA: TGCGCCAGCAGCCACACACGAGGGAGCTCCTACGAGCAGTACTTC. The encoded protein is CASSHTRGSSYEQYF.

V usage is TRBV3-1 and J usage is TRBJ2-6, with 9 bases fitting TRBD1. The germline gives CDR1 LGHDT, CDR2 YNNKEL (reference sequence). The CDR3 is 19 amino acids. With V trimmed by 4 bases and J by 0 bases, 10 bases remained unmatched. CDR3 region: CASSLGPRDRDSGANVLTF. In DNA form, the CDR3 reads TGTGCCAGCAGCCTAGGTCCACGGGACAGGGACTCTGGGGCCAACGTCCTGACTTTC.

This clonotype was detected only a few times. The rearrangement uses TRBV7-2 and TRBJ2-5, with D possibly TRBD2 on 6 matching bases. This CDR3 has 13 amino acids. V lost 2 bases and J 3 bases, leaving 7 bases between the germline ends. Germline V gene data show CDR1 as SGHTA and CDR2 as FQGNSA. CDR3 nucleotides: TGTGCCAGCAGCTTAATAGCGGAAGAGACCCAGTACTTC. Protein product: CASSLIAEETQYF. Full variable domain (missing parts from reference TRBV7-2 and TRBJ2-5): GAGVSQSPSNKVTEKGKDVELRCDPISGHTALYWYRQSLGQGLEFLIYFQGNSAPDKSGLPSDRFSAERTGGSVSTLTIQRTQQEDSAVYLCASSLIAEETQYFGPGTRLLVL.

For this clonotype: Possible read error: a much larger clone is one base away. The rearrangement links TRBV28 to TRBJ2-7; D perhaps matches TRBD1 (5 bases). The J call may not be correct, given that the DNA end is closer to TRBJ2-5. There are 13 residues in the CDR3. Germline V gives CDR1 MDHEN, CDR2 SYDVKM. This chain's CDR3 is CASSFLQEETQYF. In DNA form, the CDR3 reads TGTGCCAGCAGTTTTCTACAGGAAGAGACCCAGTACTTC.

The CDR3 bases are TGTGCAGGGCAGGCCGGGAAGGGGGCTGAAGCTTTCTTT. Translating it yields CAGQAGKGAEAFF. The gene calls are TRBV6-6 and TRBJ1-1; TRBD1 might be the D (6 bases). This CDR3 spans 13 amino acids. In germline, CDR1 is MNHNY, CDR2 SVGAGI (reference sequence).

The chain recombines TRBV21-1 with TRBJ1-5. TRBV21-1 is a pseudogene. The CDR3 is 20 residues long. The CDR3 here is CASSKKPRERGEEGNQPQHF. The CDR3 DNA reads as TGTGCCAGCAGCAAAAAACCAAGGGAGCGAGGGGAGGAGGGCAATCAGCCCCAGCATTTT.

The V gene is TRBV6-2 or TRBV6-3, the J gene TRBJ2-3, with unresolved D. V was shortened by 3 bases and J by 2 bases, with 15 bases between the two germline ends. This CDR3 contains 16 residues. Per the germline V gene, CDR1 is MNHEY and CDR2 is SVGEGT. CDR3: CASSYDGIATTDTQYF. As DNA, the CDR3 is TGTGCCAGCAGTTATGATGGGATCGCCACCACAGATACGCAGTATTTT.

The chain recombines TRBV24-1 with TRBJ2-2, with D maybe TRBD2 (5 bases). The CDR3 totals 12 residues. V was clipped by 4 bases and J by 13 bases, with 12 bases between them. The V gene's germline CDR1 is KGHDR and CDR2 SFDVKD. The CDR3 nucleotides read TGTGCCACCAGTGACCGGGATACTGGGCTGTTTTTT. Amino acid sequence: CATSDRDTGLFF.

The V gene is TRBV20-1, the J gene TRBJ2-7; 7 bases align to TRBD1. The CDR3 has 14 amino acids. Germline CDR1 reads DFQATT; CDR2 reads SNEGSKA (reference sequence). CDR3 DNA sequence: TGCAGCCTACTACAGGGGTCAGTATACAATGAGCAGTACTTC. It yields the protein CSLLQGSVYNEQYF.

The chain couples TRBV9 to TRBJ2-7; D gene unclear. Germline V gene lookup returns CDR1 SGDLS and CDR2 YYNGEE. CDR3 length: 13 amino acids. The V end lost 4 bases, the J end lost 7 bases, and 15 bases lay between the germline ends. CDR3 coding DNA: TGTGCCAGCAGCCCCGTCGGCGGTTTAGAGCAGTACTTC. This sequence encodes CASSPVGGLEQYF.

The chain links TRBV27 to TRBJ2-7; 10 bases align to TRBD2. The CDR3 sequence is 16 residues long. Germline CDR1 reads MNHEY; CDR2 reads SMNVEV (reference sequence). J lost 1 base, V lost 8 bases, and 11 bases had no gene match. The CDR3 DNA follows: TGTGCCAGCGGGCGGTGGGCTAGCGGGGGTTCCTACGAGCAGTACTTC. Encoded protein: CASGRWASGGSYEQYF.

This clonotype came up a few times. The rearrangement joins TRBV27 to TRBJ2-5; D tentatively reads TRBD1 or TRBD2 (5 bases each). The CDR3 contains 12 residues. Trimming left V 10 bases short and J 5 bases short, with 14 bases between. Per the germline V gene, CDR1 is MNHEY and CDR2 is SMNVEV (reference sequence). The CDR3 region has the DNA TGTGCCACCCGATGGGGGTTGGAGACCCAGTACTTC. It encodes CATRWGLETQYF.

The chain combines TRBV4-2 with TRBJ2-7; TRBD1 matches 7 bases. The CDR3 extends over 15 amino acids. V shed 1 base, J shed 3 bases, and the junction held 6 bases outside the gene matches. The V gene's germline CDR1 is LGHNA and CDR2 YNFKEQ. CDR3 sequence: CASSQATGVSYEQYF. The DNA for the CDR3 is TGTGCCAGCAGCCAAGCCACAGGGGTGAGCTACGAGCAGTACTTC.

This chain joins TRBV6-1 and TRBJ2-5, with D hard to call. Trimming took 4 bases from V and 2 from J, leaving 5 bases between them. Germline V gives CDR1 MNHNS, CDR2 SASEGT. This CDR3 has 12 residues. CDR3: CASSVHQETQYF. DNA for the CDR3: TGTGCCAGCAGTGTTCATCAAGAGACCCAGTACTTC.

This chain links TRBV30 with TRBJ1-5; D is possibly TRBD1 (5 bases). Germline V gene lookup returns CDR1 GTSNPN and CDR2 SVGIG (reference sequence). The V and J ends lost 2 bases and 5 bases respectively, with 16 bases between them. CDR3 size: 15 residues. This CDR3 reads CAWSRRDLHYQPQHF. In nucleotides, the CDR3 is TGTGCCTGGAGTAGACGGGACCTCCACTATCAGCCCCAGCATTTT.

This chain links TRBV25-1 with TRBJ1-1; 7 nucleotides agree with TRBD1. The CDR3 has 10 residues. Per the germline V gene, CDR1 is MGHDK and CDR2 is SYGVNS. Trimming cost V 8 bases and J 8 bases; bases outside gene matches: 2. The CDR3 bases are TGTGCCAGCGGGGGACAGGAAGCTTTCTTT. This translates into CASGGQEAFF.

This clonotype was seen ten or more times. The rearrangement joins TRBV7-9 to TRBJ2-7; the match to TRBD2 covers 8 bases. Germline CDR1 and CDR2: SEHNR and FQNEAQ (reference sequence). V lost 5 bases and J lost 6; bases outside the gene matches: 12. The length of the CDR3 is 15 residues. The CDR3 reads CASSILPGLESEQYF. The CDR3, as DNA: TGTGCCAGCAGCATCCTCCCGGGACTAGAATCCGAGCAGTACTTC. Based on the CDR3 plus reference TRBV7-9 and TRBJ2-7, the full variable domain is DTGVSQNPRHKITKRGQNVTFRCDPISEHNRLYWYRQTLGQGPEFLTYFQNEAQLEKSRLLSDRFSAERPKGSFSTLEIQRTEQGDSAMYLCASSILPGLESEQYFGPGTRLTVT.

V and J are TRBV5-4 and TRBJ2-3; D gene ambiguous. Germline loops: CDR1 SGHNT, CDR2 YYREEE (reference sequence). The CDR3 runs 13 residues. The V gene lost 1 base and the J gene lost 6 bases, with 9 bases spanning the gap. CDR3 nucleotide sequence: TGTGCCAGCAGCTTGACAGTGGCGGATACGCAGTATTTT. Translated: CASSLTVADTQYF.

With regard to this clonotype: One end of the junction varies from germline; a read error may be responsible. The chain recombines TRBV4-1 with TRBJ2-5; perhaps TRBD1 as D (6 bases). The J call may be faulty, since TRBJ2-7 better matches the DNA end. CDR3 length equals 16 residues. Germline CDR1 is MGHRA and CDR2 is YSYEKL. DNA for the CDR3: TGCGCCAGAAGCCAGGAACAGGGTCTCATGGTGGACGAGCAGTACTTC. Its translation: CARSQEQGLMVDEQYF.